Following are 17 T cell receptor beta chains from one sample sequenced in a study of tissue T cells after allogeneic stem cell transplantation. The table came from immunoSEQ multiplex PCR; TCRdb's copy has only in-frame clones and leaves some out. Here the sample spans about 5,700 clones, 75% to 85% being singletons. Sequenced here: blood, sampled before transplantation. Receptors were obtained from a man aged 40 to 75 who later had graft-versus-host disease after an allogeneic stem cell transplant.

V gene TRBV11-3 combines with J gene TRBJ1-1, with D uncertain. Trimming removed 1 base from V and 3 bases from J, with 9 bases in between. From germline, CDR1 is SGHNT and CDR2 YENEEA. The CDR3 loop spans 14 amino acids. The CDR3 DNA reads as TGTGCCAGCAGCTTAGCTCTTGGCCACACTGAAGCTTTCTTT. This sequence encodes CASSLALGHTEAFF.

V gene TRBV19 combines with J gene TRBJ2-1, with TRBD1 as a possible D gene (6 bases). V lost 4 bases and J 0 bases, leaving 13 bases between the germline ends. Germline assignment: CDR1 LNHDA and CDR2 SQIVND (reference sequence). The CDR3 covers 16 residues. DNA of the CDR3: TGTGCCAGTAGTACCGACAGGAGCGGCTCCTACAATGAGCAGTTCTTC. It translates to CASSTDRSGSYNEQFF.

The V call is TRBV30, the J call TRBJ1-5, with a weak D call TRBD1 (5 bases). V was pared by 5 bases and J by 7 bases, with 15 bases between. The germline V gene has CDR1 GTSNPN and CDR2 SVGIG (reference sequence). There are 13 residues in the CDR3. This CDR3 is CAWDPGLGQPQHF. CDR3 sequence (DNA): TGTGCCTGGGACCCGGGACTTGGACAGCCCCAGCATTTT. Looking up the rest from reference TRBV30 and TRBJ1-5 gives the full variable domain: SQTIHQWPATLVQPVGSPLSLECTVEGTSNPNLYWYRQAAGRGLQLLFYSVGIGQISSEVPQNLSASRPQDRQFILSSKKLLLSDSGFYLCAWDPGLGQPQHFGDGTRLSIL.

The chain has TRBV24-1 and TRBJ2-3; D is ambiguous. Germline CDR1 reads KGHDR; CDR2 reads SFDVKD. The CDR3 length is 13 residues. The V gene lost 5 bases and the J gene lost 0 bases, with 5 bases spanning the gap. The CDR3 region is CATSGPSTDTQYF. The CDR3 DNA is TGTGCCACCAGTGGTCCTAGCACAGATACGCAGTATTTT.

The chain is built from TRBV11-2 and TRBJ2-7, with D perhaps assigned TRBD1 or TRBD2 (6 bases each). The CDR3 runs to 12 residues. Trimming removed 1 base at V and 6 bases at J, with 7 bases between. Germline values: CDR1 SGHAT, CDR2 FQNNGV. This CDR3 is CASSLAGAEQYF. The CDR3 DNA is TGTGCCAGCAGCTTAGCGGGGGCCGAGCAGTACTTC.

On this clone: Other DNA sequences in this sample translate to the same CDR3. J is TRBJ1-1 and V is TRBV11-3; D gene unclear. The CDR3 extends over 14 amino acids. Trimming took off 1 base at V and 0 bases at J, with 6 bases between the two ends. In germline, CDR1 is SGHNT, CDR2 YENEEA. As DNA, the CDR3 is TGTGCCAGCAGCTTAGGAGGCCTGAACACTGAAGCTTTCTTT. Translated, it gives CASSLGGLNTEAFF.

A few counts support this clone. This specimen includes other DNA sequences encoding the same CDR3. V and J are TRBV2 and TRBJ1-5; D is unresolved. The germline V gene has CDR1 SNHLY and CDR2 FYNNEI. V gave up 3 bases and J gave up 2 bases, with 8 bases separating them. This CDR3 is built from 14 residues. The CDR3 DNA is TGTGCCAGCAGTGACTACGGGGGCAATCAGCCCCAGCATTTT. Translating it yields CASSDYGGNQPQHF. Supplemented by reference TRBV2 and TRBJ1-5, the full variable domain reads EPEVTQTPSHQVTQMGQEVILRCVPISNHLYFYWYRQILGQKVEFLVSFYNNEISEKSEIFDDQFSVERPDGSNFTLKIRSTKLEDSAMYFCASSDYGGNQPQHFGDGTRLSIL.

This chain joins TRBV30 and TRBJ2-7, with 12 bases that match TRBD2. CDR1 is GTSNPN, CDR2 SVGIG, per germline (reference sequence). There are 11 residues in the CDR3. V lost 8 bases, J lost 5 bases, and 1 base stayed unmatched. The chain's CDR3 is CALAGGNEQYF. The CDR3 bases are TGTGCCCTAGCGGGAGGGAACGAGCAGTACTTC.

The chain recombines TRBV29-1 with TRBJ2-7; D tentatively fits TRBD1 or TRBD2 (5 bases each). The V end lost 6 bases, the J end lost 6 bases, and 21 bases lay between the germline ends. Germline lookup yields CDR1 SQVTM and CDR2 ANQGSEA. CDR3 size: 14 residues. CDR3 amino acids: CSVQGGGKIGEQYF. In DNA form, the CDR3 reads TGCAGCGTCCAGGGTGGGGGAAAGATCGGCGAGCAGTACTTC.

The chain couples TRBV9 to TRBJ1-1; 9 bases line up with TRBD1. Germline assignment: CDR1 SGDLS and CDR2 YYNGEE. With V trimmed by 4 bases and J by 4 bases, 14 bases remained unmatched. The length of the CDR3 is 17 residues. This chain's CDR3 is CASSIRPTGGQGTEAFF. Written as DNA, the CDR3 is TGTGCCAGCAGCATCCGCCCCACAGGGGGCCAAGGCACTGAAGCTTTCTTT.

This chain uses TRBV10-3 with TRBJ1-5; 7 bases line up with TRBD1. V was pared by 6 bases and J by 1 base, with 6 bases of the junction left unmatched. CDR3 length: 15 amino acids. The germline gives CDR1 ENHRY, CDR2 SYGVKD. The CDR3 bases are TGTGCCATCAGGGAGGGACAGACCAGCAATCAGCCCCAGCATTTT. Translating gives CAIREGQTSNQPQHF.

The chain combines TRBV19 with TRBJ2-6; D remains ambiguous. CDR1 and CDR2 from the germline V gene are LNHDA and SQIVND (reference sequence). This CDR3 region has 14 residues. V gave up 9 bases and J gave up 0 bases, with 9 bases separating them. The CDR3 DNA follows: TGTGCCAGCCTCGACTCCTCTGGGGCCAACGTCCTGACTTTC. Amino acids: CASLDSSGANVLTF.

This chain joins TRBV2 and TRBJ1-1; tentatively, D is TRBD1 (6 bases). Trimming removed 9 bases from V and 0 bases from J, with 14 bases in between. This CDR3 is built from 14 residues. CDR1 and CDR2 from the germline V gene are SNHLY and FYNNEI. The CDR3 sequence is CARMSGTLNTEAFF. DNA of the CDR3: TGTGCCAGAATGTCCGGGACACTGAACACTGAAGCTTTCTTT.

The V gene is TRBV29-1, the J gene TRBJ1-1, with D unresolved. Trimming pared 6 bases from V and 0 bases from J, leaving 11 bases between. Germline loops: CDR1 SQVTM, CDR2 ANQGSEA. The CDR3 runs to 13 residues. Here the CDR3 DNA reads TGCAGCGTAGAACGGTTCATGAACACTGAAGCTTTCTTT. Encoded protein: CSVERFMNTEAFF.

The V and J genes are TRBV7-9 and TRBJ2-7; D unresolved. The CDR3 length is 13 residues. V lost 4 bases and J lost 0, with 7 bases in between. The germline gives CDR1 SEHNR, CDR2 FQNEAQ (reference sequence). The CDR3 sequence is CASSSRSSYEQYF. The CDR3 coding sequence is TGTGCCAGCAGCTCCAGGAGCTCCTACGAGCAGTACTTC.

The V call is TRBV7-2, the J call TRBJ2-3; 8 bases match TRBD2. The CDR3 extends over 15 amino acids. Germline-derived CDR1 and CDR2 are SGHTA and FQGNSA. V was pared by 5 bases and J by 5 bases, with 9 bases of the junction left unmatched. The CDR3 DNA sequence: TGTGCCAGCAGCCCGATCGGGGGGGCTGGAGATACGCAGTATTTT. It yields the protein CASSPIGGAGDTQYF. The full variable domain, in which reference TRBV7-2 and TRBJ2-3 provide the parts outside the CDR3, is GAGVSQSPSNKVTEKGKDVELRCDPISGHTALYWYRQSLGQGLEFLIYFQGNSAPDKSGLPSDRFSAERTGGSVSTLTIQRTQQEDSAVYLCASSPIGGAGDTQYFGPGTRLTVL.

V and J are TRBV7-3 and TRBJ2-1, with a tentative D call TRBD2 (6 bases). V was pared by 2 bases and J by 6 bases, with 17 bases between. Germline V lookup: CDR1 SGHTA, CDR2 FQGTGA. This CDR3 has 16 amino acids. The CDR3 sequence: CASSLLGTLRGNEQFF. In nucleotides, the CDR3 is TGTGCCAGCAGCTTACTAGGGACTCTAAGAGGCAATGAGCAGTTCTTC.